This TCR beta chain stems from a study of T cells after yellow fever vaccination. Study-level background: Low-cell-number fractions underwent preparation using SMART-Seq v4 Ultra Low Input. The study, taken as a whole, reports: Clonotypes appearing in both CD4 and CD8 compartments existed, and their share was small. FACS-sorted repertoires might harbor abundant contaminating clonotypes from the bulk population. Detected again after the booster were most primary-vaccination clones, at 95% to 96% CD4 and nearly 90% CD8.

MiXCR was run by TCRdb on the 5' RACE reads, yielding one entry per CDR3 protein. Seen here are some 300,000 distinct CDR3 sequences, approximately 8% observed once, and the top ten hold roughly a sixth. Comments on this clonotype: Antigen: not known.

The origin of this receptor is a man between 18 and 35 years old who received the YFV17D yellow fever vaccine. The source material was PBMCs, sampled approximately 47 days after the first yellow fever vaccination.

This CDR3 is CASRELAGETQYF. DNA of the CDR3: TGTGCCAGCAGGGAACTAGCGGGAGAGACCCAGTACTTC. The rearrangement uses TRBV7-9 and TRBJ2-5, with 9 bases matching TRBD2. Germline CDR1 and CDR2: SEHNR and FQNEAQ (reference sequence). The CDR3 consists of 13 residues. Trimming at V came to 6 bases and at J to 4 bases, leaving 3 bases not matched to a gene.